This TCR beta chain came from a study of T cells after yellow fever vaccination. This clonotype has more than one count but fewer than ten. Its antigen is still unknown. One entry per CDR3 protein, called by TCRdb with MiXCR from the 5' RACE reads. In the table there are about 580,000 distinct CDR3 sequences, 17% of which are singletons. The CDR3 totals 14 residues. The V end was cut by 4 bases, the J end by 5 bases, with 11 bases between. Germline CDR1 SGHTA, CDR2 FQGNSA. Study conclusions and caveats: Overlap between CD4 and CD8 compartments was detected for a small share of clonotypes.

Specimen: PBMCs, collected 5 to 6 days after the first yellow fever vaccination. V is TRBV7-2 and J is TRBJ1-4, with D possibly matching TRBD1 (5 bases). This clonotype was obtained from a man younger than 35 who received the YFV17D yellow fever vaccine. CDR3: CASSSRGGNEKLFF. DNA for the CDR3: TGTGCCAGCAGCTCCCGGGGCGGGAATGAAAAACTGTTTTTT.